The 31 T cell receptor beta chains listed next were all sequenced from one sample in a study of T cells after yellow fever vaccination. One entry per CDR3 protein results from TCRdb running MiXCR on the 5' RACE reads. This sample has roughly 310,000 distinct CDR3 sequences, with around 4% found just once. Specimen: PBMCs, collected on the day of the yellow fever booster vaccination. The receptors come from a man aged 18 to 29 who received the YFV17D yellow fever vaccine.

This chain joins TRBV29-1 and TRBJ2-3; no definite D call. CDR3 length: 11 amino acids. Looked up from germline, CDR1 is SQVTM and CDR2 is ANQGSEA. V was trimmed by 3 bases and J by 4 bases, leaving 5 bases between them. The CDR3: CSVDMSDTQYF. As DNA, the CDR3 is TGCAGCGTTGATATGTCAGATACGCAGTATTTT.

In DNA form, the CDR3 reads TGTGCCAGCAGCTTCCGGGACAGCAATCAGCCCCAGCATTTT. Protein sequence: CASSFRDSNQPQHF. The chain combines TRBV5-5 with TRBJ1-5; possible D gene TRBD1, 5 bases. V was pared by 2 bases and J by 1 base, with 7 bases between. The CDR3 is 14 amino acids. Germline values: CDR1 SGHKS, CDR2 YYEKEE (reference sequence).

There are many counts of this clonotype. The rearrangement joins TRBV5-6 to TRBJ2-5, with 10 bases lining up with TRBD1. V gave up 3 bases and J gave up 7 bases; unmatched junction bases: 3. The CDR3 loop spans 13 amino acids. Germline CDR1 and CDR2: SGHDT and YYEEEE. CDR3 DNA sequence: TGTGCCAGCAGCTCCCGGGACAGGGGGACCCAGTACTTC. Its protein is CASSSRDRGTQYF.

This clonotype was detected a few times. This chain uses TRBV5-1 with TRBJ2-3; 10 bases agree with TRBD1. This CDR3 region has 14 residues. Germline V gene lookup returns CDR1 SGHRS and CDR2 YFSETQ. With 5 bases clipped from V and 5 bases from J, the junction kept 5 bases outside the gene matches. CDR3 protein: CASSFGQGVDTQYF. CDR3 DNA sequence: TGCGCCAGCAGTTTCGGACAGGGGGTAGATACGCAGTATTTT.

V usage is TRBV7-9 and J usage is TRBJ2-7, with D tentatively TRBD2 (5 bases). The CDR3 spans 12 residues. The germline gives CDR1 SEHNR, CDR2 FQNEAQ (reference sequence). Trimming took 5 bases from V and 3 from J, leaving 8 bases between them. CDR3 in amino acids: CASSPGNYEQYF. In DNA, the CDR3 is TGTGCCAGCAGCCCCGGGAACTACGAGCAGTACTTC.

This clonotype appeared a few times. This chain links TRBV20-1 with TRBJ2-5; TRBD2 matches at 8 bases. The junction had 4 bases not matched to a gene; V was cut back by 4 bases and J by 3 bases. Per the germline V gene, CDR1 is DFQATT and CDR2 is SNEGSKA (reference sequence). The CDR3 sequence is 13 residues long. DNA of the CDR3: TGCAGTGCTATCCGTAGCGGGGAAGAGACCCAGTACTTC. Protein: CSAIRSGEETQYF.

This clonotype was observed at least ten times. The chain carries TRBV20-1 and TRBJ1-4; possibly TRBD1 for D (6 bases). CDR1 is DFQATT, CDR2 SNEGSKA, per germline (reference sequence). The CDR3 totals 16 residues. V was shortened by 0 bases and J by 8 bases, with 19 bases between the two germline ends. The CDR3, as DNA: TGCAGTGCTAGAGATTCTTGGGGGGGCGCGATCGAAAAACTGTTTTTT. Amino acid sequence: CSARDSWGGAIEKLFF.

This clonotype showed up many times. Written as DNA, the CDR3 is TGTGCCACCGCACGACTAGCGGGGGGCACAGATACGCAGTATTTT. Amino acid sequence: CATARLAGGTDTQYF. V is TRBV7-2 and J is TRBJ2-3; 12 bases are shared with TRBD2. With 10 bases clipped from V and 1 base from J, the junction kept 6 bases outside the gene matches. The length of the CDR3 is 15 residues. Germline loops: CDR1 SGHTA, CDR2 FQGNSA.

The rearrangement uses TRBV10-3 and TRBJ2-3, with a tentative D call TRBD2 (5 bases). CDR1 and CDR2 (germline): ENHRY, SYGVKD. Trimming removed 6 bases from V and 0 bases from J, with 7 bases in between. The CDR3 runs to 13 residues. In DNA, the CDR3 is TGTGCCATCAGCGAGGGTAGCACAGATACGCAGTATTTT. Amino acid sequence: CAISEGSTDTQYF.

The table lists this clonotype with many counts. V and J are TRBV28 and TRBJ1-1; D remains unclear. CDR3 size: 12 residues. Trimming shortened V by 6 bases and J by 5 bases, and 10 bases separated the two germline ends. Germline V gene sequence: CDR1 MDHEN, CDR2 SYDVKM. Written as DNA, the CDR3 is TGTGCCAGCAGCCCCTGGGGAACTGAAGCTTTCTTT. As protein: CASSPWGTEAFF.

This clonotype was detected only a few times. J is TRBJ2-2 and V is TRBV20-1, with a weak D call TRBD2 (6 bases). CDR3 length: 18 residues. Looked up from germline, CDR1 is DFQATT and CDR2 is SNEGSKA (reference sequence). V was pared by 1 base and J by 0 bases, with 18 bases between. CDR3 coding DNA: TGCAGTGCTAGAGTGTTGTTAAGGGCGGGGACGAACACCGGGGAGCTGTTTTTT. This encodes CSARVLLRAGTNTGELFF.

This clonotype was seen only a few times. This chain connects TRBV28 to TRBJ1-2; a possible D gene is TRBD1 (5 bases). CDR1 and CDR2 from the germline V gene are MDHEN and SYDVKM. V gave up 10 bases and J gave up 7 bases, with 13 bases separating them. CDR3 size: 11 residues. The CDR3 bases are TGTGCCACCACGACAGTGGGTGGCTACACCTTC. Protein: CATTTVGGYTF.

This clonotype was counted at least ten times. V is TRBV19 and J is TRBJ1-1; unclear D gene. This CDR3 region has 11 residues. Trimming pared 9 bases from V and 7 bases from J, leaving 12 bases between. Germline values: CDR1 LNHDA, CDR2 SQIVND (reference sequence). The CDR3 bases are TGTGCCAGCTGGGGAGGCGGTGAAGCTTTCTTT. Translated, it gives CASWGGGEAFF.

This clonotype has just a few counts. The chain employs TRBV6-2 or TRBV6-3 and TRBJ2-1; 9 positions agree with TRBD2. Germline trimming cut 6 bases from V and 9 bases from J; bases unmatched to any gene: 15. From germline, CDR1 is MNHEY and CDR2 SVGEGT. The CDR3 sequence is 16 residues long. CDR3 bases: TGTGCCAGCAGCTCCCCGCCCGGGACTAGCAAAATTGAGCAGTTCTTC. Its translation is CASSSPPGTSKIEQFF.

This clonotype has a handful of counts. The rearrangement uses TRBV5-1 and TRBJ1-6, with a weak D call TRBD1 (6 bases). Germline-derived CDR1 and CDR2 are SGHRS and YFSETQ. The CDR3 sequence is 16 residues long. V lost 1 base, J lost 10 bases, and 18 bases lay in between. For the CDR3, the DNA is TGCGCCAGCAGCTTGTCCGAATACAGGGTGCGATCACCCCTCCACTTT. This gives the protein CASSLSEYRVRSPLHF.

This clonotype was counted at least ten times. The gene calls are TRBV20-1 and TRBJ2-1, with D uncertain. The CDR3 is 12 amino acids. V lost 3 bases and J 4 bases, leaving 7 bases between the germline ends. Germline CDR1 and CDR2: DFQATT and SNEGSKA (reference sequence). The CDR3 loop reads CSASSDYNEQFF. CDR3 DNA: TGCAGTGCTAGTTCGGATTACAATGAGCAGTTCTTC.

This clonotype was found many times. V usage is TRBV7-9 and J usage is TRBJ2-7; possible D gene TRBD2, 7 bases. The CDR3 length is 14 residues. The ends were cut back, 3 bases at V and 2 bases at J, with 11 bases in the middle. Germline V gives CDR1 SEHNR, CDR2 FQNEAQ (reference sequence). This CDR3 is CASSFWGGPYEQYV. Written as DNA, the CDR3 is TGTGCCAGCAGCTTTTGGGGGGGGCCCTACGAGCAGTACGTC.

The rearrangement links TRBV9 to TRBJ2-3; D is unresolved. The length of the CDR3 is 16 residues. Trimming removed 0 bases at V and 4 bases at J, with 15 bases between. CDR1 is SGDLS and CDR2 is YYNGEE in the germline V gene. The CDR3 DNA reads as TGTGCCAGCAGCGTAGGACCCGCAAACTTTGCAGATACGCAGTATTTT. Amino acid sequence: CASSVGPANFADTQYF.

DNA of the CDR3: TGTGCCAGCAGCTGGGTACCGGGGGGCTCCTACAATGAGCAGTTCTTC. Amino acid sequence: CASSWVPGGSYNEQFF. This chain connects TRBV7-3 to TRBJ2-1, with 7 bases aligning to TRBD2. This CDR3 is built from 16 residues. The trim removed 4 bases at V and 0 bases at J, leaving 6 bases unmatched. CDR1 is SGHTA and CDR2 is FQGTGA in the germline V gene.

This clonotype was observed at least ten times. The chain is built from TRBV5-1 and TRBJ1-5; TRBD1 aligns across 7 bases. The CDR3 length is 15 residues. Germline V gene lookup returns CDR1 SGHRS and CDR2 YFSETQ. V trimming: 4 bases; J trimming: 4 bases; junction bases outside the gene matches: 8. CDR3 protein: CASSRTGTENQPQHF. In DNA, the CDR3 is TGCGCCAGCAGCCGGACGGGGACAGAAAATCAGCCCCAGCATTTT.

There are a few counts of this clonotype. The chain is built from TRBV7-6 and TRBJ2-7, with D possibly being TRBD1 (5 bases). The CDR3 spans 13 residues. V was cut by 1 base and J by 5 bases, with 9 bases left in between. CDR1 and CDR2 (germline): SGHVS, FNYEAQ. In nucleotides, the CDR3 is TGTGCCAGCAGCTTAGGGCCAGGGAACGAGCAGTACGTC. Its protein is CASSLGPGNEQYV.

This clonotype came up many times. The chain couples TRBV10-3 to TRBJ2-3; 7 bases map to TRBD2. J lost 2 bases, V lost 7 bases, and 6 bases had no gene match. The CDR3 extends over 14 amino acids. Germline CDR1 is ENHRY and CDR2 is SYGVKD. CDR3 nucleotides: TGTGCCATCAATCGGAGCGGGGACACAGATACGCAGTATTTT. This codes for CAINRSGDTDTQYF.

The chain employs TRBV27 and TRBJ2-1, with TRBD2 matching over 12 bases. The CDR3 extends over 16 amino acids. CDR1 MNHEY and CDR2 SMNVEV come from the germline V gene (reference sequence). Germline trimming cut 6 bases from V and 10 bases from J; bases unmatched to any gene: 13. CDR3 loop: CASSRGALAGGEEQFF. CDR3 in DNA: TGTGCCAGCAGCCGAGGGGCACTAGCGGGGGGAGAGGAGCAGTTCTTC.

This clonotype was found a few times. This rearrangement joins TRBV7-2 to TRBJ1-1, with D unresolved. V lost 3 bases and J 3 bases, leaving 11 bases between the germline ends. This CDR3 region has 14 residues. Per germline, CDR1 SGHTA and CDR2 FQGNSA. Here the CDR3 reads CASSLEVWYTEAFF. The CDR3 bases are TGTGCCAGCAGCTTGGAGGTATGGTACACTGAAGCTTTCTTT.

This clonotype was counted only a few times. V usage is TRBV30 and J usage is TRBJ2-7; no clear D. CDR3 length: 12 amino acids. Per germline, CDR1 GTSNPN and CDR2 SVGIG (reference sequence). The ends were cut back, 3 bases at V and 6 bases at J, with 12 bases in the middle. CDR3: CAWRFGPLEQYF. The CDR3 DNA is TGTGCCTGGAGGTTTGGTCCTCTCGAGCAGTACTTC.

There are a few counts of this clonotype. The CDR3: CASSLRRGARGRSPSSYEQYF. In nucleotides, the CDR3 is TGTGCCAGCAGCCTGCGGCGGGGGGCTCGGGGGCGCTCCCCATCCTCCTACGAGCAGTACTTC. This chain links TRBV3-1 with TRBJ2-7; TRBD2 matches at 8 bases. The CDR3 is 21 residues long. CDR1 is LGHDT, CDR2 YNNKEL, per germline (reference sequence). V lost 4 bases, J lost 0 bases, and 23 bases stayed unmatched.

The V and J genes are TRBV7-2 and TRBJ2-2, with D possibly TRBD1 on 5 matching bases. Trimming pared 1 base from V and 6 bases from J, leaving 9 bases between. This CDR3 spans 14 amino acids. The germline gives CDR1 SGHTA, CDR2 FQGNSA. The CDR3 is CASSLGRDAGELFF. CDR3 DNA sequence: TGTGCCAGCAGCTTAGGCAGGGATGCCGGGGAGCTGTTTTTT.

Many counts were recorded for this clonotype. The chain uses TRBV18 and TRBJ2-1; D ambiguous. Germline lookup yields CDR1 KGHSH and CDR2 LQKENI. V lost 0 bases and J 8 bases, leaving 11 bases between the germline ends. This CDR3 contains 14 residues. CDR3 loop: CASSPPGKGYEQFF. The CDR3 DNA reads TGTGCCAGCTCACCACCAGGGAAAGGCTATGAGCAGTTCTTC.

The CDR3 DNA reads TGCAGTGCTAAACGCTTGGGGGAGGTCGATCAGCCCCAGCATTTT. Residues: CSAKRLGEVDQPQHF. The chain carries TRBV20-1 and TRBJ1-5; a possible D gene is TRBD1 (5 bases). Germline V gene lookup returns CDR1 DFQATT and CDR2 SNEGSKA (reference sequence). The V end lost 4 bases, the J end lost 5 bases, and 18 bases lay between the germline ends. CDR3 length: 15 residues.

This clonotype appeared many times. CDR3 in amino acids: CSVEALGQITDTQYF. In DNA, the CDR3 is TGCAGCGTTGAAGCACTGGGACAGATCACAGATACGCAGTATTTT. The chain is built from TRBV29-1 and TRBJ2-3; 7 bases align to TRBD1. V dropped 1 base and J dropped 2; count of bases not matched to a gene: 6. The germline gives CDR1 SQVTM, CDR2 ANQGSEA. CDR3 size: 15 residues.

V usage is TRBV6-5 and J usage is TRBJ2-7; 7 bases agree with TRBD1. After removal of 7 bases from V and 2 bases from J, the junction contained 8 bases not matched to a gene. This CDR3 has 14 amino acids. Per germline, CDR1 MNHEY and CDR2 SVGAGI. The CDR3 nucleotides are TGTGCCAGCACCCAGGGACAGCGACCCTACGAGCAGTACTTC. As protein: CASTQGQRPYEQYF.